A single sample gave rise to the 28 T cell receptor beta chains below, sequenced in a study of radiotherapy plus CTLA-4 blockade in lung cancer. The table came from immunoSEQ multiplex PCR; TCRdb's copy has only in-frame clones and leaves some out. The table has 95,000 to 150,000 clones, 85% to 90% seen once. Sequenced material: peripheral blood, taken from a patient treated with radiotherapy plus ipilimumab. The source is a human donor with non-small cell lung cancer that progressed on radiotherapy plus ipilimumab.

In this sample, this clone turned up once. The chain employs TRBV2 and TRBJ2-7, with TRBD1 identical over 7 bases. CDR3 length: 13 residues. The V gene's germline CDR1 is SNHLY and CDR2 FYNNEI. The V segment lost 6 bases and the J segment 4 bases; nucleotides outside the gene matches: 6. The CDR3 here is CASRKGQSYEQYF. As DNA, the CDR3 is TGTGCCAGCAGAAAGGGACAGTCTTACGAGCAGTACTTC.

The genes are TRBV2 and TRBJ2-7, with 11 bases that match TRBD2. CDR3 length: 14 residues. Germline V gene data show CDR1 as SNHLY and CDR2 as FYNNEI. The junction had 4 bases not matched to a gene; V was cut back by 3 bases and J by 6 bases. Here the CDR3 DNA reads TGTGCCAGCAGTGACCTAGCGGGAGGCCTCGAGCAGTACTTC. Translating it yields CASSDLAGGLEQYF.

The chain carries TRBV2 and TRBJ2-3; 8 positions agree with TRBD2. This CDR3 contains 15 residues. J was trimmed by 1 base and V by 4 bases; bases with no gene match: 4. Germline V gene lookup returns CDR1 SNHLY and CDR2 FYNNEI. The CDR3 DNA reads TGTGCCAGCAGTGTTCGAGCGGGAGGCACAGATACGCAGTATTTT. Amino acids: CASSVRAGGTDTQYF.

This chain joins TRBV6-6 and TRBJ2-7; unclear D gene. The CDR3 totals 15 residues. Germline V CDR1 and CDR2: MNHNY, SVGAGI (reference sequence). The V end was cut by 0 bases, the J end by 2 bases, with 11 bases between. The CDR3 region has the DNA TGTGCCAGCAGTTACTCGCAAGAACCCCCCTACGAGCAGTACTTC. The encoded protein is CASSYSQEPPYEQYF.

V usage is TRBV18 and J usage is TRBJ2-1; 9 bases map to TRBD1. The CDR3 is made up of 12 amino acids. V trimming: 5 bases; J trimming: 16 bases; junction bases outside the gene matches: 9. Germline V CDR1 and CDR2: KGHSH, LQKENI. CDR3 region: CASSVVGDRDFF. In DNA, the CDR3 is TGTGCCAGCTCAGTTGTGGGGGACAGGGATTTCTTC.

This chain joins TRBV2 and TRBJ2-1, with D perhaps matching TRBD1 (6 bases). The CDR3 is made up of 14 amino acids. Trimming cost V 0 bases and J 12 bases, with 15 bases left between them. In germline, CDR1 is SNHLY, CDR2 FYNNEI. The CDR3 sequence: CASSEALLGALQFF. The CDR3 DNA reads TGTGCCAGCAGTGAAGCGCTTCTGGGGGCTTTGCAGTTCTTC. The full variable domain, rest sourced from reference TRBV2 and TRBJ2-1, is EPEVTQTPSHQVTQMGQEVILRCVPISNHLYFYWYRQILGQKVEFLVSFYNNEISEKSEIFDDQFSVERPDGSNFTLKIRSTKLEDSAMYFCASSEALLGALQFFGPGTRLTVL.

The chain has TRBV7-2 and TRBJ2-5, with 8 nucleotides matching TRBD2. With 6 bases clipped from V and 5 bases from J, the junction kept 11 bases outside the gene matches. Germline CDR1 reads SGHTA; CDR2 reads FQGNSA. The CDR3 totals 15 residues. CDR3 nucleotide sequence: TGTGCCAGCAGACTAGGAGCTACTAGCGGTGAGACCCAGTACTTC. Its protein is CASRLGATSGETQYF. The full variable domain, completed using reference TRBV7-2 and TRBJ2-5, is GAGVSQSPSNKVTEKGKDVELRCDPISGHTALYWYRQSLGQGLEFLIYFQGNSAPDKSGLPSDRFSAERTGGSVSTLTIQRTQQEDSAVYLCASRLGATSGETQYFGPGTRLLVL.

This clone is a singleton in its sample. V usage is TRBV6-5 and J usage is TRBJ2-1, with D unclear. This CDR3 is 15 amino acids long. The germline CDR1 and CDR2 sequences are MNHEY and SVGAGI. Deletions cut 3 bases from V and 5 bases from J, with 14 bases between. The CDR3 coding sequence is TGTGCCAGCAGTTATTCCTATTTGGGGAACAATGAGCAGTTCTTC. Translating it yields CASSYSYLGNNEQFF.

The chain uses TRBV6-1 and TRBJ2-5; 11 bases fit TRBD1. In germline, CDR1 is MNHNS, CDR2 SASEGT. The CDR3 runs to 17 residues. Trimming at V came to 3 bases and at J to 5 bases, leaving 11 bases not matched to a gene. Here the CDR3 reads CASSEPSGTGGRETQYF. Here the CDR3 DNA reads TGTGCCAGCAGTGAGCCATCCGGGACAGGGGGTCGGGAGACCCAGTACTTC.

The chain carries TRBV5-1 and TRBJ1-1, with TRBD1 identical over 8 bases. Looked up from germline, CDR1 is SGHRS and CDR2 is YFSETQ. The CDR3 is 14 residues long. V was pared by 4 bases and J by 3 bases, with 5 bases of the junction left unmatched. CDR3 sequence (DNA): TGCGCCAGCAGCACAAACAGGGGGGACACTGAAGCTTTCTTT. Translation: CASSTNRGDTEAFF.

This clone has a handful of counts. The chain is built from TRBV19 and TRBJ1-2; 8 bases agree with TRBD1. This CDR3 has 18 amino acids. With 5 bases clipped from V and 0 bases from J, the junction kept 14 bases outside the gene matches. Germline lookup yields CDR1 LNHDA and CDR2 SQIVND (reference sequence). CDR3 DNA: TGTGCCAGTAGTGAGGACAGGGCGCCATACGAGGCTAACTATGGCTACACCTTC. Its protein is CASSEDRAPYEANYGYTF.

The gene calls are TRBV10-2 and TRBJ2-7, with 8 bases fitting TRBD2. The CDR3 consists of 15 residues. Germline-derived CDR1 and CDR2 are WSHSY and SAAADI. V lost 2 bases, J lost 2 bases, and 5 bases stayed unmatched. The CDR3: CASSEASGPAYEQYF. The CDR3 DNA sequence: TGCGCCAGCAGTGAGGCTAGCGGGCCCGCCTACGAGCAGTACTTC.

This clone was seen once. J is TRBJ1-2 and V is TRBV30; 7 bases are a match to TRBD1. Germline CDR1 GTSNPN, CDR2 SVGIG (reference sequence). The CDR3 extends over 14 amino acids. The trim removed 1 base at V and 2 bases at J, leaving 4 bases unmatched. The CDR3 DNA reads TGTGCCTGGAGTGGGCAGGGGGTGAACTATGGCTACACCTTC. Translated, it gives CAWSGQGVNYGYTF.

The gene calls are TRBV5-1 and TRBJ2-2, with 11 bases aligning to TRBD2. The CDR3 runs to 19 residues. With V trimmed by 1 base and J by 5 bases, 13 bases remained unmatched. Germline CDR1 reads SGHRS; CDR2 reads YFSETQ. The CDR3 DNA is TGCGCCAGCAGCTTGTATAGTAGCGGGAGGGCCAAAGGGACCGGGGAGCTGTTTTTT. Translating gives CASSLYSSGRAKGTGELFF.

V is TRBV27 and J is TRBJ2-1; 7 nucleotides line up with TRBD2. The J segment lost 4 bases and the V segment lost 3 bases, leaving 3 bases of the junction unmatched. The CDR3 extends over 14 amino acids. Germline V lookup: CDR1 MNHEY, CDR2 SMNVEV (reference sequence). CDR3 bases: TGTGCCAGCAGTTTTACTAGCGAATACAATGAGCAGTTCTTC. Translation gives CASSFTSEYNEQFF.

The chain joins TRBV15 to TRBJ2-7; 7 positions match TRBD1. Germline-derived CDR1 and CDR2 are LNHNV and YYDKDF (reference sequence). The junction had 6 bases not matched to a gene; V was cut back by 1 base and J by 0 bases. The CDR3 loop spans 16 amino acids. DNA for the CDR3: TGTGCCACCAGCAGAGGGGGACGGGACAGCTCCTACGAGCAGTACTTC. This codes for CATSRGGRDSSYEQYF. Complete variable domain (other parts from reference TRBV15 and TRBJ2-7): DAMVIQNPRYQVTQFGKPVTLSCSQTLNHNVMYWYQQKSSQAPKLLFHYYDKDFNNEADTPDNFQSRRPNTSFCFLDIRSPGLGDTAMYLCATSRGGRDSSYEQYFGPGTRLTVT.

The chain couples TRBV29-1 to TRBJ1-4; the D is unclear. The V end was cut by 0 bases, the J end by 8 bases, with 10 bases between. The germline V gene has CDR1 SQVTM and CDR2 ANQGSEA. This CDR3 spans 13 amino acids. The CDR3: CSVEEVGREKLFF. The CDR3 coding sequence is TGCAGCGTTGAAGAGGTGGGGAGGGAAAAACTGTTTTTT.

This rearrangement joins TRBV7-9 to TRBJ2-1; tentatively, D is TRBD2 (6 bases). CDR1 and CDR2 (germline): SEHNR, FQNEAQ (reference sequence). CDR3 length: 15 amino acids. V was trimmed by 5 bases and J by 4 bases, leaving 15 bases between them. The CDR3 DNA reads as TGTGCCAGCAGCCCCCTCTGGCGGGGATACAATGAGCAGTTCTTC. Translated, it gives CASSPLWRGYNEQFF.

J is TRBJ1-1 and V is TRBV19; 7 bases align to TRBD1. V was pared by 5 bases and J by 1 base, with 4 bases of the junction left unmatched. The germline V gene has CDR1 LNHDA and CDR2 SQIVND (reference sequence). The CDR3 has 14 residues. The CDR3 region is CASSYRGRNTEAFF. CDR3 sequence (DNA): TGTGCCAGTAGTTACAGGGGACGGAACACTGAAGCTTTCTTT.

V is TRBV2 and J is TRBJ2-2; D uncertain. CDR3 size: 14 residues. Germline lookup yields CDR1 SNHLY and CDR2 FYNNEI. Trimming removed 4 bases from V and 7 bases from J, with 13 bases in between. CDR3 loop: CASSVIPPGGELFF. The CDR3 nucleotides read TGTGCCAGCAGTGTGATCCCACCGGGCGGGGAGCTGTTTTTT.

This clone was seen a handful of times. The V gene is TRBV6-5, the J gene TRBJ1-5; 9 bases agree with TRBD1. This CDR3 is 15 amino acids long. Germline lookup yields CDR1 MNHEY and CDR2 SVGAGI. Trimming removed 6 bases from V and 0 bases from J; junction bases left unmatched: 3. The CDR3 DNA reads TGTGCCAGCAGACGGACAGGGGATAGCAATCAGCCCCAGCATTTT. This gives the protein CASRRTGDSNQPQHF.

The genes are TRBV4-1 and TRBJ2-2, with TRBD2 matching 8 bases. CDR3 size: 16 residues. V gave up 4 bases and J gave up 7 bases; unmatched junction bases: 11. Germline assignment: CDR1 MGHRA and CDR2 YSYEKL. The CDR3, as DNA: TGCGCCAGCAGCCCAATCTTACGGGAGGGCCACGGGGAGCTGTTTTTT. Encoded protein: CASSPILREGHGELFF.

The chain employs TRBV7-3 and TRBJ2-3; possible D gene TRBD2, 6 bases. Germline CDR1 and CDR2: SGHTA and FQGTGA. Trimming cost V 5 bases and J 6 bases, with 18 bases left between them. There are 15 residues in the CDR3. CDR3: CASSPIGGARDTQYF. CDR3 nucleotide sequence: TGTGCCAGCAGCCCAATCGGCGGGGCCCGGGATACGCAGTATTTT.

Comments on this clone: Other DNA sequences in this specimen translate into the identical CDR3. The chain joins TRBV19 to TRBJ2-2; possible D gene TRBD2, 5 bases. Germline V CDR1 and CDR2: LNHDA, SQIVND (reference sequence). Trimming removed 3 bases at V and 1 base at J, with 6 bases between. The CDR3 totals 14 residues. The CDR3 loop is CASSIRENTGELFF. DNA of the CDR3: TGTGCCAGTAGTATTCGGGAGAACACCGGGGAGCTGTTTTTT.

The gene calls are TRBV2 and TRBJ1-2, with 7 bases fitting TRBD1. CDR1 is SNHLY, CDR2 FYNNEI, per germline. After removal of 6 bases from V and 8 bases from J, the junction contained 15 bases not matched to a gene. This CDR3 contains 15 residues. The chain's CDR3 is CASSEMGWDSRGYTF. CDR3 coding DNA: TGTGCCAGCAGCGAAATGGGCTGGGACAGCAGGGGCTACACCTTC.

The chain has TRBV11-2 and TRBJ1-2, with D possibly being TRBD1 (5 bases). Germline V gene sequence: CDR1 SGHAT, CDR2 FQNNGV. V was trimmed by 4 bases and J by 6 bases, leaving 15 bases between them. The CDR3 spans 14 residues. CDR3 bases: TGTGCCAGCAGCTCCCCCCAGACAGTTCATGGCTACACCTTC. Its protein is CASSSPQTVHGYTF.

V and J are TRBV27 and TRBJ2-6, with D possibly being TRBD1 (6 bases). The CDR3 loop spans 15 amino acids. Trimming left V 5 bases short and J 2 bases short, with 10 bases between. CDR1 and CDR2 (germline): MNHEY, SMNVEV (reference sequence). The CDR3 loop is CASSTPGAGANVLTF. In DNA, the CDR3 is TGTGCCAGCAGTACCCCAGGGGCTGGGGCCAACGTCCTGACTTTC.

The CDR3 nucleotides are TGTGCCAGCTCTGAAGGTAGAGCGGGAGGGGCAGATACGCAGTATTTT. Amino acids: CASSEGRAGGADTQYF. The chain recombines TRBV2 with TRBJ2-3; 10 bases are a match to TRBD2. CDR1 and CDR2 from the germline V gene are SNHLY and FYNNEI. The V gene end was trimmed by 8 bases and the J gene end by 4 bases; junction bases not matched to a gene: 12. The CDR3 is made up of 16 amino acids.